These 30 T cell receptor beta chains came from one sample sequenced in a study of vaccination and CD4 T cells after COVID-19. These TCRs are of unknown antigen specificity. The treatment was: roughly ten-day PBMC culture with coronavirus spike peptide pools or control peptides (ViraFEST assay). The assay that was used to sequence DNA from cultured CD4+ T cells was the Oncomine TCR Beta short-read assay. TCRdb fed the PCR reads into MiXCR, producing one record per CDR3 protein. The sample consists of fewer than 25,000 distinct CDR3 sequences, roughly 49% of them appearing once. Sequencing was carried out using CD4+ T cells from blood, cultured in vitro. These receptors were taken from a human donor who had recovered from COVID-19.

The V call is TRBV5-1, the J call TRBJ2-1; D gene uncertain. This CDR3 contains 14 residues. V was pared by 2 bases and J by 5 bases, with 11 bases between. Germline assignment: CDR1 SGHRS and CDR2 YFSETQ. CDR3 in DNA: TGCGCCAGCAGCTTCGGTCAGCTTAACAATGAGCAGTTCTTC. Translation gives CASSFGQLNNEQFF.

This chain uses TRBV19 with TRBJ2-7; D is uncertain. Trimming stripped 3 bases from V and 7 bases from J, with 13 bases between. This CDR3 has 13 residues. Germline V gene data show CDR1 as LNHDA and CDR2 as SQIVND (reference sequence). This CDR3 reads CASSMGSPVEQYF. The CDR3 DNA is TGTGCCAGTAGTATGGGGTCGCCCGTGGAGCAGTACTTC.

The CDR3 DNA reads TGTGCCAGCAGTGTGGGGACTAGCGAAGCCTACGAGCAGTACTTC. This encodes CASSVGTSEAYEQYF. The chain uses TRBV6-1 and TRBJ2-7, with 10 bases fitting TRBD2. This CDR3 contains 15 residues. Germline CDR1 is MNHNS and CDR2 is SASEGT. Germline trimming cut 4 bases from V and 2 bases from J; bases unmatched to any gene: 5.

In this sample, this clonotype turned up a few times. The chain combines TRBV7-2 with TRBJ1-6; the match to TRBD1 covers 8 bases. Trimming took 2 bases from V and 0 from J; bases not matched to a gene: 3. Germline-derived CDR1 and CDR2 are SGHTA and FQGNSA. The CDR3 has 17 amino acids. The CDR3 DNA reads as TGTGCCAGCAGCTTAAGGACAGGGAGCTCCTATAATTCACCCCTCCACTTT. As protein: CASSLRTGSSYNSPLHF.

This chain links TRBV6-2 or TRBV6-3 with TRBJ2-2; 9 bases line up with TRBD2. CDR1 is MNHEY and CDR2 is SVGEGT in the germline V gene. This CDR3 has 14 amino acids. V dropped 4 bases and J dropped 5; count of bases not matched to a gene: 2. The CDR3 sequence: CASSWTSETGELFF. DNA for the CDR3: TGTGCCAGCAGTTGGACTAGCGAGACCGGGGAGCTGTTTTTT.

The V gene is TRBV24-1, the J gene TRBJ2-1; a weak D match, TRBD1 (5 bases). The CDR3 totals 15 residues. Germline CDR1 reads KGHDR; CDR2 reads SFDVKD. With 2 bases removed from V and 1 base from J, the gap between germline ends came to 8 bases. CDR3 sequence (DNA): TGTGCCACCAGTGATTCGGCAGGGTCCTACAATGAGCAGTTCTTC. Its protein product is CATSDSAGSYNEQFF.

The genes are TRBV18 and TRBJ2-2; D gene ambiguous. Germline CDR1 and CDR2: KGHSH and LQKENI. Trimming stripped 6 bases from V and 4 bases from J, with 9 bases between. The CDR3 has 13 residues. CDR3 sequence reads: CASSAQITGELFF. The CDR3 bases are TGTGCCAGCTCCGCCCAGATCACCGGGGAGCTGTTTTTT.

The chain carries TRBV12-3 or TRBV12-4 and TRBJ1-2, with 9 bases matching TRBD1. The CDR3 runs to 15 residues. The ends lost 4 bases at V and 5 bases at J; junction bases unmatched: 8. The CDR3 protein is CASSSTGQGPYGYTF. CDR3 bases: TGTGCCAGCAGTTCAACGGGACAGGGACCGTATGGCTACACCTTC.

The V gene is TRBV30, the J gene TRBJ1-6; no clear D. V was cut by 5 bases and J by 10 bases, with 15 bases left in between. Germline CDR1 reads GTSNPN; CDR2 reads SVGIG (reference sequence). The CDR3 has 13 residues. CDR3 amino acids: CAWAGGRYSPLHF. Written as DNA, the CDR3 is TGTGCCTGGGCTGGCGGTCGTTACTCACCCCTCCACTTT. Full variable domain (rest looked up from reference TRBV30 and TRBJ1-6): SQTIHQWPATLVQPVGSPLSLECTVEGTSNPNLYWYRQAAGRGLQLLFYSVGIGQISSEVPQNLSASRPQDRQFILSSKKLLLSDSGFYLCAWAGGRYSPLHFGNGTRLTVT.

The sample holds a few counts of this clonotype. The CDR3 nucleotides read TGTGCCACCAGTGATTTGAAGGGTGAAGCTTTCTTT. Protein: CATSDLKGEAFF. This chain joins TRBV24-1 and TRBJ1-1, with unresolved D. Trimming left V 0 bases short and J 7 bases short, with 5 bases between. The CDR3 length is 12 residues. Germline CDR1 and CDR2: KGHDR and SFDVKD.

The rearrangement joins TRBV15 to TRBJ1-1, with D possibly TRBD1 on 6 matching bases. This CDR3 spans 14 amino acids. V was trimmed by 5 bases and J by 0 bases, leaving 10 bases between them. The germline CDR1 and CDR2 sequences are LNHNV and YYDKDF (reference sequence). In nucleotides, the CDR3 is TGTGCCACCAGCGGAGGGGGGATGAACACTGAAGCTTTCTTT. This sequence encodes CATSGGGMNTEAFF.

This clonotype came up a few times. V and J are TRBV7-8 and TRBJ2-7; 7 bases map to TRBD1. The V gene's germline CDR1 is SGHVS and CDR2 FQNEAQ. The CDR3 extends over 17 amino acids. J lost 3 bases, V lost 1 base, and 12 bases had no gene match. The CDR3 here is CASSLDTGEKLFYEQYF. The CDR3, as DNA: TGTGCCAGCAGCTTAGATACAGGGGAAAAACTATTCTACGAGCAGTACTTC.

The table lists this clonotype with a few counts. The chain combines TRBV7-3 with TRBJ1-6; 8 bases agree with TRBD1. V shed 6 bases and J 6 bases; nucleotides not matched to a gene: 1. This CDR3 has 13 residues. Germline lookup yields CDR1 SGHTA and CDR2 FQGTGA. The CDR3 sequence is CASRGQANSPLHF. The CDR3 bases are TGTGCCAGCAGGGGACAGGCTAATTCACCCCTCCACTTT.

This chain uses TRBV2 with TRBJ1-1; TRBD1 is a possible D gene (6 bases). With 4 bases removed from V and 1 base from J, the gap between germline ends came to 10 bases. The germline V gene encodes CDR1 SNHLY and CDR2 FYNNEI. The CDR3 runs 14 residues. Here the CDR3 reads CASSVGRGNTEAFF. The CDR3 DNA sequence: TGTGCCAGCAGTGTGGGCAGGGGGAACACTGAAGCTTTCTTT.

The chain has TRBV11-3 and TRBJ2-3; D possibly corresponds to TRBD1 (6 bases). Germline CDR1 SGHNT, CDR2 YENEEA. The CDR3 has 16 amino acids. V was cut by 4 bases and J by 2 bases, with 16 bases left in between. The CDR3 reads CASSSGHRLATDTQYF. The CDR3 DNA follows: TGTGCCAGCAGCTCGGGACATCGGCTGGCCACAGATACGCAGTATTTT.

This clonotype was observed a handful of times. The CDR3 nucleotides read TGTGCCAGCAGCGGCCTCCGACAGGGCTATGGCTACACCTTC. Its protein product is CASSGLRQGYGYTF. The rearrangement uses TRBV7-2 and TRBJ1-2; TRBD1 aligns across 7 bases. The CDR3 runs to 14 residues. V lost 5 bases, J lost 4 bases, and 7 bases stayed unmatched. Germline V CDR1 and CDR2: SGHTA, FQGNSA.

The chain joins TRBV27 to TRBJ2-3; 7 nucleotides line up with TRBD1. Per the germline V gene, CDR1 is MNHEY and CDR2 is SMNVEV (reference sequence). V shed 6 bases, J shed 0 bases, and the junction held 3 bases outside the gene matches. This CDR3 has 14 residues. Here the CDR3 reads CASSLTGSTDTQYF. The CDR3, as DNA: TGTGCCAGCAGCTTGACAGGGAGCACAGATACGCAGTATTTT.

The V and J genes are TRBV15 and TRBJ2-5, with TRBD1 matching 7 bases. Germline loops: CDR1 LNHNV, CDR2 YYDKDF (reference sequence). The J segment lost 2 bases and the V segment lost 1 base, leaving 1 base of the junction unmatched. The CDR3 contains 14 residues. The chain's CDR3 is CATSRGGQQETQYF. The CDR3 DNA is TGTGCCACCAGCAGAGGGGGACAGCAAGAGACCCAGTACTTC.

The rearrangement links TRBV28 to TRBJ2-7; the D is unclear. In germline, CDR1 is MDHEN, CDR2 SYDVKM. The CDR3 has 14 residues. V lost 5 bases to trimming and J lost 6 bases, with 17 bases between them. The CDR3 coding sequence is TGTGCCAGCAGTCAGGACGGAAGCCGATCCGAGCAGTACTTC. Its protein is CASSQDGSRSEQYF.

There are a few counts of this clonotype. This chain uses TRBV19 with TRBJ1-2; D may be TRBD1 (6 bases). This CDR3 region has 14 residues. Trimming took off 5 bases at V and 8 bases at J, with 18 bases between the two ends. Germline V gives CDR1 LNHDA, CDR2 SQIVND (reference sequence). The CDR3, as DNA: TGTGCCAGTAGTTTCGGACAGTCCAAAAAAGGCTACACCTTC. It specifies CASSFGQSKKGYTF.

This clonotype was detected once. The V gene is TRBV10-3, the J gene TRBJ2-1, with D perhaps being TRBD1 or TRBD2 (5 bases each). Trimming left V 7 bases short and J 2 bases short, with 6 bases between. Germline V gene data show CDR1 as ENHRY and CDR2 as SYGVKD. This CDR3 has 12 residues. This CDR3 reads CAIMGPYNEQFF. Written as DNA, the CDR3 is TGTGCCATCATGGGACCCTACAATGAGCAGTTCTTC.

The chain employs TRBV10-3 and TRBJ2-3; D not resolved. Per the germline V gene, CDR1 is ENHRY and CDR2 is SYGVKD. V was trimmed by 11 bases and J by 2 bases, leaving 14 bases between them. CDR3 length: 13 amino acids. Written as DNA, the CDR3 is TGTGCCCTTTACTCCATTTCCACAGATACGCAGTATTTT. This codes for CALYSISTDTQYF.

This clonotype has a handful of counts. This sequence joins TRBV7-9 and TRBJ1-1; D is unclear. The CDR3 runs to 15 residues. Deletions cut 1 base from V and 0 bases from J, with 9 bases between. Germline CDR1 is SEHNR and CDR2 is FQNEAQ (reference sequence). This CDR3 reads CASSLGQSMNTEAFF. DNA of the CDR3: TGTGCCAGCAGCTTAGGTCAGTCCATGAACACTGAAGCTTTCTTT.

V is TRBV30 and J is TRBJ2-7; tentative D call: TRBD2 (6 bases). Trimming shortened V by 0 bases and J by 0 bases, and 15 bases separated the two germline ends. The CDR3 sequence is 16 residues long. The germline V gene encodes CDR1 GTSNPN and CDR2 SVGIG (reference sequence). CDR3 loop: CAWSVRRLAHSYEQYF. In DNA form, the CDR3 reads TGTGCCTGGAGTGTACGCCGGCTAGCGCACTCCTACGAGCAGTACTTC.

This clonotype was picked up a small number of times. CDR3 loop: CASSYSTKEYF. CDR3 coding DNA: TGTGCCAGCAGTTACTCGACGAAGGAGTATTTT. J is TRBJ2-3 and V is TRBV6-2 or TRBV6-3, with D uncertain. CDR1 is MNHEY, CDR2 SVGEGT, per germline. V was trimmed by 0 bases and J by 13 bases, leaving 8 bases between them. The CDR3 has 11 amino acids.

The rearrangement joins TRBV20-1 to TRBJ2-7; no reliable D call. Germline assignment: CDR1 DFQATT and CDR2 SNEGSKA (reference sequence). Trimming took 3 bases from V and 3 from J, leaving 12 bases between them. This CDR3 contains 13 residues. The CDR3 spells CSASEDLGYEQYF. CDR3 in DNA: TGCAGTGCTAGCGAGGACCTGGGCTACGAGCAGTACTTC.

This clonotype turned up a few times. J is TRBJ1-1 and V is TRBV7-9; no firm D call. The CDR3 is 12 residues long. Germline lookup yields CDR1 SEHNR and CDR2 FQNEAQ (reference sequence). Trimming removed 5 bases from V and 8 bases from J, with 12 bases in between. For the CDR3, the DNA is TGTGCCAGCAGCCCTCATCCGAGGGAAGCTTTCTTT. It codes for CASSPHPREAFF.

The rearrangement links TRBV6-1 to TRBJ2-7, with TRBD1 matching over 7 bases. Trimming cost V 6 bases and J 0 bases; bases outside gene matches: 8. Germline V gene lookup returns CDR1 MNHNS and CDR2 SASEGT. This CDR3 has 15 amino acids. CDR3 in amino acids: CASRDSGTASYEQYF. The CDR3 DNA is TGTGCCAGCAGAGACTCCGGGACAGCCTCCTACGAGCAGTACTTC.

The rearrangement uses TRBV5-4 and TRBJ1-2; TRBD1 matches 7 bases. From germline, CDR1 is SGHNT and CDR2 YYREEE (reference sequence). The junction had 9 bases not matched to a gene; V was cut back by 4 bases and J by 6 bases. The CDR3 covers 14 residues. The DNA for the CDR3 is TGTGCCAGCAGCACCCCTTTAGGGGGCGATGGCTACACCTTC. Translating gives CASSTPLGGDGYTF.

The chain joins TRBV6-2 or TRBV6-3 to TRBJ2-1; the D gene is possibly TRBD1 (5 bases). The CDR3 sequence is 14 residues long. Germline V gene data show CDR1 as MNHEY and CDR2 as SVGEGT. Deletions cut 6 bases from V and 0 bases from J, with 9 bases between. The DNA of the CDR3 is TGTGCCAGCAGACCCCAGGGCTCCTACAATGAGCAGTTCTTC. It is translated as CASRPQGSYNEQFF.